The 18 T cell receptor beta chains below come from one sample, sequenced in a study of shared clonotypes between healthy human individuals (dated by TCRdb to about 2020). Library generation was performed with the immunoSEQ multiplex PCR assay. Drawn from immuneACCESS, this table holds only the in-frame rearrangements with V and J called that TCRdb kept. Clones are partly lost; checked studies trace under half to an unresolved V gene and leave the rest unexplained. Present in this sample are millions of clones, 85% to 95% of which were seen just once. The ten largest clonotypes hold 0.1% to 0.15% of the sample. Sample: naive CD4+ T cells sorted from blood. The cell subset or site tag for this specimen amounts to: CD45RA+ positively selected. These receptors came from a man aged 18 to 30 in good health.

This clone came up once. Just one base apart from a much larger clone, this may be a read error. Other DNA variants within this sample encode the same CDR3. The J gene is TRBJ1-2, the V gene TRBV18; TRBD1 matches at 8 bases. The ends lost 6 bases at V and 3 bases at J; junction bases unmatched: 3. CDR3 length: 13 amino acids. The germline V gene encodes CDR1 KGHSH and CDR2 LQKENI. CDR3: CASSAGQDYGYTF. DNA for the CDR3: TGTGCCAGCTCGGCGGGACAGGACTATGGCTACACCTTC.

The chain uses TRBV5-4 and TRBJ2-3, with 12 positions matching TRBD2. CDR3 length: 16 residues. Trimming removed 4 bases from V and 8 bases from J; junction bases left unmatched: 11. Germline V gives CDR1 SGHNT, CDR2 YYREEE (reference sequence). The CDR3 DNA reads TGTGCCAGCAGCACCCGGACTAGCGGGATCATTGTTACGCAGTATTTT. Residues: CASSTRTSGIIVTQYF. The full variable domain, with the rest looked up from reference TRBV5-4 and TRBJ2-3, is ETGVTQSPTHLIKTRGQQVTLRCSSQSGHNTVSWYQQALGQGPQFIFQYYREEENGRGNFPPRFSGLQFPNYSSELNVNALELDDSALYLCASSTRTSGIIVTQYFGPGTRLTVL.

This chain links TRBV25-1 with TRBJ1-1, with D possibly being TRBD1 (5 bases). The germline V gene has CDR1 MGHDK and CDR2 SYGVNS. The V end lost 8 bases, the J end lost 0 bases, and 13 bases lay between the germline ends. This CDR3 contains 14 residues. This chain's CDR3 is CASQEDNMNTEAFF. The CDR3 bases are TGTGCCAGCCAAGAGGACAACATGAACACTGAAGCTTTCTTT.

CDR3 sequence reads: CASSPLAYNEQFF. The CDR3 coding sequence is TGTGCCAGCAGCCCACTAGCTTACAATGAGCAGTTCTTC. The rearrangement joins TRBV13 to TRBJ2-1, with D maybe TRBD2 (6 bases). This CDR3 contains 13 residues. Germline loops: CDR1 PRHDT, CDR2 FYEKMQ (reference sequence). V lost 5 bases, J lost 4 bases, and 9 bases lay in between.

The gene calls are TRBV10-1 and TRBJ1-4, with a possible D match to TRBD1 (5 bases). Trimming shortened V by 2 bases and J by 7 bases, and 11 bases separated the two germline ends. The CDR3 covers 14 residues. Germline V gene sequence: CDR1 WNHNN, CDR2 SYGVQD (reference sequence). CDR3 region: CASSEDTGGEKLFF. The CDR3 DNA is TGCGCCAGCAGTGAGGACACGGGGGGTGAAAAACTGTTTTTT.

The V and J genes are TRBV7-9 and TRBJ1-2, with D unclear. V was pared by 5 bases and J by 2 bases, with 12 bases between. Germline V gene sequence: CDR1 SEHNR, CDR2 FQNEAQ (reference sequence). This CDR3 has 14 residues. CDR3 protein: CASSRRTANYGYTF. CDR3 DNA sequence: TGTGCCAGCAGCCGGAGGACGGCGAACTATGGCTACACCTTC.

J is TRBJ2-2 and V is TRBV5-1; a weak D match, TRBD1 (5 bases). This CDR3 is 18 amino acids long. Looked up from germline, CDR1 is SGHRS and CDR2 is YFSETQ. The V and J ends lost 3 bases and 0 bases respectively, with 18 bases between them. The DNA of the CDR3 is TGCGCCAGCAGCTCCGTACTTGGCCAGGGAACGAACACCGGGGAGCTGTTTTTT. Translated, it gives CASSSVLGQGTNTGELFF.

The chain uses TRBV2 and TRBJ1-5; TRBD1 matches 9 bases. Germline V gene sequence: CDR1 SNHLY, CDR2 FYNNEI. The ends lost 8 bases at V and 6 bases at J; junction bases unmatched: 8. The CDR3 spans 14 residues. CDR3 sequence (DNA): TGTGCCAGCTCTACTCGGACAGGGGTTCAGCCCCAGCATTTT. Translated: CASSTRTGVQPQHF.

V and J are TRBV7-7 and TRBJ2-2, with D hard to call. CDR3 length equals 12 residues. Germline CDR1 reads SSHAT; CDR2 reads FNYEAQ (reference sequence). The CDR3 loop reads CAWGTNTGELFF. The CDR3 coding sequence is TGTGCGTGGGGAACGAACACCGGGGAGCTGTTTTTT. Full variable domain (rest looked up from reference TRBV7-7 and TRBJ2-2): GAGVSQSPRYKVTKRGQDVTLRCDPISSHATLYWYQQALGQGPEFLTYFNYEAQPDKSGLPSDRFSAERPEGSISTLTIQRTEQRDSAMYRCAWGTNTGELFFGEGSRLTVL.

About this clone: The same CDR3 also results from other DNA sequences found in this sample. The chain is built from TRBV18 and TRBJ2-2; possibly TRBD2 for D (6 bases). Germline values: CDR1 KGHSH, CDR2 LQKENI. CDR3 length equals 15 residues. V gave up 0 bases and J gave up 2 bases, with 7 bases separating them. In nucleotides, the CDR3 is TGTGCCAGCTCACCACCGGGACTCAACACCGGGGAGCTGTTTTTT. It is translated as CASSPPGLNTGELFF.

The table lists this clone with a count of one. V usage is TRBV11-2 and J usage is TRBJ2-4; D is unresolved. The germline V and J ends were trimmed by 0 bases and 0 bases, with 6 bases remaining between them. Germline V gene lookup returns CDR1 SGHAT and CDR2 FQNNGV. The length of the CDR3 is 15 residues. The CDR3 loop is CASSLDPVAKNIQYF. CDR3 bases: TGTGCCAGCAGCTTAGACCCCGTAGCCAAAAACATTCAGTACTTC.

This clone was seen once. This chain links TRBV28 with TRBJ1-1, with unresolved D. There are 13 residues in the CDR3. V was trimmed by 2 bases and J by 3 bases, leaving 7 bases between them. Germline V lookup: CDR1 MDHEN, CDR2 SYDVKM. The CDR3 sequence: CASSLRQYTEAFF. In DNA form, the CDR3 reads TGTGCCAGCAGTTTAAGGCAGTACACTGAAGCTTTCTTT.

DNA for the CDR3: TGCGCCAGCAGCCAAGATTCACTAGCGGCCTACTACGAGCAGTACTTC. Encoded protein: CASSQDSLAAYYEQYF. This chain joins TRBV4-3 and TRBJ2-7; 8 positions match TRBD2. The CDR3 is 16 amino acids. J lost 3 bases, V lost 0 bases, and 7 bases had no gene match. Germline V gene sequence: CDR1 LGHNA, CDR2 YSLEER.

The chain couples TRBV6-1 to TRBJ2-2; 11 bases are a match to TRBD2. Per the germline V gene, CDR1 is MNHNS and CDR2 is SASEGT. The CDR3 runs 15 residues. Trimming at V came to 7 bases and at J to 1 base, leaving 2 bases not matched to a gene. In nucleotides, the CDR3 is TGTGCCAGCACCGGGACTAGCGGGAACACCGGGGAGCTGTTTTTT. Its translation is CASTGTSGNTGELFF.

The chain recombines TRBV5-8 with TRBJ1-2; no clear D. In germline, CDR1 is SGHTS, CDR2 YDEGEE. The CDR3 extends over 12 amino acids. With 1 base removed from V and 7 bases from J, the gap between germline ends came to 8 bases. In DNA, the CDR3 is TGTGCCAGCAGCTTGTGGGAGGGTGGCTACACCTTC. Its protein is CASSLWEGGYTF.

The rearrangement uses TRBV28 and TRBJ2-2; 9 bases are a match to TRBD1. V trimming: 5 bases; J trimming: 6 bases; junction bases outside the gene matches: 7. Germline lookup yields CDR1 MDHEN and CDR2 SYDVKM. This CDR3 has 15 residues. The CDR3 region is CASSRTGGIAGELFF. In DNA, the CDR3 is TGTGCCAGCAGTCGTACAGGGGGCATAGCCGGGGAGCTGTTTTTT. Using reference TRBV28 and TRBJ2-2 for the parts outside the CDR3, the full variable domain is DVKVTQSSRYLVKRTGEKVFLECVQDMDHENMFWYRQDPGLGLRLIYFSYDVKMKEKGDIPEGYSVSREKKERFSLILESASTNQTSMYLCASSRTGGIAGELFFGEGSRLTVL.

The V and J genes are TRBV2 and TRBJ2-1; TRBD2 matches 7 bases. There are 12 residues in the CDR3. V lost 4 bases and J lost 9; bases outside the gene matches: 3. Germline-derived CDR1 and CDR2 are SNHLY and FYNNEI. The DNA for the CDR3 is TGTGCCAGCAGTGGGAGCGGGACTGAGCAGTTCTTC. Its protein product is CASSGSGTEQFF.

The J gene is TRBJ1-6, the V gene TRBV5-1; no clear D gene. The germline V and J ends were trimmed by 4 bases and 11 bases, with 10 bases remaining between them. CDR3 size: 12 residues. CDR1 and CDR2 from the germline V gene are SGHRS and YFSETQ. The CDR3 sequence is CASSASGTPLHF. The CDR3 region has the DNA TGCGCCAGCAGCGCGTCGGGGACACCCCTCCACTTT.